The T cell receptor (beta chain) under discussion was sequenced for a study of shared clonotypes between healthy human individuals. Replicate PCRs run on sorted subsets employed 200 ng DNA, around 31,000 T cell genomes. TCRdb's table, derived via immunoSEQ multiplex PCR, lists solely in-frame clones and lacks some. The repertoire holds about 2,500,000 clones, with roughly 92% as singletons. The V end lost 4 bases, the J end lost 4 bases, and 5 bases lay between the germline ends. Germline CDR1 reads SGHDT; CDR2 reads YYEEEE. This CDR3 contains 11 residues. Study-level points and caveats: Some clonotypes were shared by all four sorted-subset donors, while others were not shared. The non-shared ones had lower generation probabilities than the shared ones.

A note on this clone: Antigen: not known. In the same sample, other DNA sequences code for this CDR3.

Donation came from healthy HIV-negative adults that had no recent acute infections or vaccinations. This TCR was recovered from a man aged 18-30 years in good health. Sequenced input: naive CD4+ T cells sorted from blood. Subset specified: CD45RA+ positively selected. The rearrangement uses TRBV5-6 and TRBJ2-5, with D unclear. This CDR3 reads CASSLLETQYF. DNA of the CDR3: TGTGCCAGCAGCCTTCTAGAGACCCAGTACTTC.